The 27 T cell receptor beta chains presented below share a single source sample, sequenced in a study of Graves' ophthalmopathy and Graves' hyperthyroidism. Amplification targeted the TCR beta CDR3 regions, with RNA transcripts as the source material. RT-PCR was first run with HTBI primers, then multiplex PCR in a second round. MiXCR, run by TCRdb on the multiplex PCR reads, gives a single entry per CDR3 protein. The table records around 170,000 distinct CDR3 sequences, over 35% of them present only once. The sample comprised peripheral blood. These TCRs come from a middle-aged woman with Graves' ophthalmopathy.

This clonotype was recorded many times. The chain couples TRBV6-4 to TRBJ1-2; D is unclear. The CDR3 consists of 17 residues. Trimming left V 5 bases short and J 0 bases short, with 19 bases between. Germline V gene data show CDR1 as MRHNA and CDR2 as SNTAGT. The CDR3 DNA follows: TGTGCCAGCAGTCCAAGCCCGACTCCGGGCTCTAACTATGGCTACACCTTC. The encoded protein is CASSPSPTPGSNYGYTF.

The gene calls are TRBV12-3 or TRBV12-4 and TRBJ2-7, with D perhaps TRBD2 (6 bases). CDR3 size: 13 residues. The V end lost 3 bases, the J end lost 7 bases, and 13 bases lay between the germline ends. This CDR3 reads CASSLRDRGEQYF. The CDR3 nucleotides are TGTGCCAGCAGTTTGCGCGACCGGGGGGAGCAGTACTTC.

This chain joins TRBV7-9 and TRBJ1-5; D unclear. Germline values: CDR1 SEHNR, CDR2 FQNEAQ (reference sequence). The CDR3 covers 15 residues. Trimming removed 2 bases at V and 5 bases at J, with 13 bases between. The CDR3 region is CASSLRGGQDQPQHF. Here the CDR3 DNA reads TGTGCCAGCAGCTTAAGAGGTGGGCAGGATCAGCCCCAGCATTTT. The entire variable domain, with the rest obtained from reference TRBV7-9 and TRBJ1-5, is as follows: DTGVSQNPRHKITKRGQNVTFRCDPISEHNRLYWYRQTLGQGPEFLTYFQNEAQLEKSRLLSDRFSAERPKGSFSTLEIQRTEQGDSAMYLCASSLRGGQDQPQHFGDGTRLSIL.

This clonotype was picked up many times. The chain carries TRBV7-6 and TRBJ2-7, with D hard to call. Trimming removed 5 bases from V and 3 bases from J, with 14 bases in between. This CDR3 region has 14 residues. Germline CDR1 is SGHVS and CDR2 is FNYEAQ. CDR3 nucleotide sequence: TGTGCCAGCAGCCCATTAACCGGGTTCTACGAGCAGTACTTC. Protein sequence: CASSPLTGFYEQYF.

This clonotype showed up just a few times. V usage is TRBV24-1 and J usage is TRBJ1-5; D is uncertain. CDR1 and CDR2 (germline): KGHDR, SFDVKD. The CDR3 sequence is 14 residues long. Trimming shortened V by 2 bases and J by 1 base, and 5 bases separated the two germline ends. The chain's CDR3 is CATSDYLSNQPQHF. In DNA, the CDR3 is TGTGCCACCAGTGATTACCTCAGCAATCAGCCCCAGCATTTT.

V and J are TRBV6-1 and TRBJ1-1; no reliable D call. Germline V gives CDR1 MNHNS, CDR2 SASEGT. The CDR3 consists of 14 residues. With 2 bases removed from V and 1 base from J, the gap between germline ends came to 8 bases. This CDR3 is CASSENTGNTEAFF. The CDR3 region has the DNA TGTGCCAGCAGTGAAAATACCGGGAACACTGAAGCTTTCTTT.

This clonotype was detected many times. CDR3: CASSSGTFNTGELFF. The CDR3 nucleotides read TGCGCCAGCAGCTCCGGGACTTTCAACACCGGGGAGCTGTTTTTT. The chain links TRBV5-1 to TRBJ2-2; D is perhaps TRBD2 (6 bases). The CDR3 loop spans 15 amino acids. Deletions cut 3 bases from V and 2 bases from J, with 11 bases between. In germline, CDR1 is SGHRS, CDR2 YFSETQ.

This clonotype occurred many times. The rearrangement joins TRBV7-3 to TRBJ2-2; D unclear. The CDR3 covers 13 residues. V lost 5 bases, J lost 5 bases, and 9 bases lay in between. CDR1 and CDR2 (germline): SGHTA, FQGTGA. The chain's CDR3 is CASSRKTTGELFF. The CDR3 DNA is TGTGCCAGCAGCCGAAAAACTACCGGGGAGCTGTTTTTT.

The table lists this clonotype with many counts. This sequence joins TRBV3-1 and TRBJ2-7; D is undetermined. Trimming cost V 1 base and J 9 bases, with 13 bases left between them. Germline lookup yields CDR1 LGHDT and CDR2 YNNKEL (reference sequence). The CDR3 is made up of 13 amino acids. CDR3 nucleotides: TGTGCCAGCAGCCAAGGAGGTGGAATTGGGCAGTACTTC. This translates into CASSQGGGIGQYF.

This clonotype has a count of ten or more. The chain recombines TRBV9 with TRBJ1-1, with unresolved D. There are 13 residues in the CDR3. CDR1 is SGDLS and CDR2 is YYNGEE in the germline V gene. The V end was cut by 0 bases, the J end by 1 base, with 4 bases between. For the CDR3, the DNA is TGTGCCAGCAGCGTAGGGTCGAACACTGAAGCTTTCTTT. This sequence encodes CASSVGSNTEAFF.

The chain couples TRBV6-2 or TRBV6-3 to TRBJ2-7, with TRBD1 matching 9 bases. From germline, CDR1 is MNHEY and CDR2 SVGEGT. V was clipped by 5 bases and J by 0 bases; unmatched bases: 8. This CDR3 comprises 16 residues. The CDR3 DNA reads TGTGCCAGCAGTCACCATACAGGGGGCTCCTCCTACGAGCAGTACTTC. It encodes CASSHHTGGSSYEQYF.

Many counts were recorded for this clonotype. V is TRBV28 and J is TRBJ1-1, with a tentative D call TRBD1 (5 bases). Germline V gives CDR1 MDHEN, CDR2 SYDVKM. The V gene lost 8 bases and the J gene lost 1 base, with 17 bases spanning the gap. The CDR3 sequence is 15 residues long. The CDR3 spells CASSLGGVRNTEAFF. The CDR3 DNA sequence: TGTGCCAGCTCCCTGGGAGGGGTAAGGAACACTGAAGCTTTCTTT. Complete variable domain (other parts from reference TRBV28 and TRBJ1-1): DVKVTQSSRYLVKRTGEKVFLECVQDMDHENMFWYRQDPGLGLRLIYFSYDVKMKEKGDIPEGYSVSREKKERFSLILESASTNQTSMYLCASSLGGVRNTEAFFGQGTRLTVV.

This clonotype has ten or more counts. V usage is TRBV27 and J usage is TRBJ2-5; D perhaps matches TRBD2 (5 bases). Trimming removed 3 bases at V and 6 bases at J, with 11 bases between. This CDR3 is 13 amino acids long. Germline assignment: CDR1 MNHEY and CDR2 SMNVEV (reference sequence). The CDR3 sequence is CASSLPGGKTQYF. DNA for the CDR3: TGTGCCAGCAGTTTGCCTGGAGGAAAGACCCAGTACTTC.

The chain links TRBV10-1 to TRBJ2-5; 12 bases align to TRBD2. Germline CDR1 WNHNN, CDR2 SYGVQD (reference sequence). The V gene end was trimmed by 2 bases and the J gene end by 4 bases; junction bases not matched to a gene: 8. The CDR3 runs to 17 residues. Written as DNA, the CDR3 is TGCGCCAGCAGTGAGGGGGCTAGCGGGAGGGCCGGAGAGACCCAGTACTTC. It is translated as CASSEGASGRAGETQYF.

This clonotype has ten or more counts. The junction does not match germline at one end; this may be a read error. The J gene is TRBJ1-5, the V gene TRBV19; D remains ambiguous. The CDR3 has 16 amino acids. Germline CDR1 is LNHDA and CDR2 is SQIVND (reference sequence). CDR3 nucleotides: TGTGCCAGTAGGATAGGAGGTGGGAATAGCAATCAGCCCCAGCATTTT. Translating it yields CASRIGGGNSNQPQHF.

V gene TRBV6-1 combines with J gene TRBJ1-1; weak D call: TRBD1 (6 bases). The CDR3 is 16 amino acids. From germline, CDR1 is MNHNS and CDR2 SASEGT. Trimming left V 4 bases short and J 2 bases short, with 17 bases between. As DNA, the CDR3 is TGTGCCAGCAGTGCCTTGTTTTCGGACAGAAACACTGAAGCTTTCTTT. It is translated as CASSALFSDRNTEAFF.

This sequence joins TRBV27 and TRBJ1-2; 7 bases match TRBD1. CDR3 length equals 15 residues. Germline CDR1 reads MNHEY; CDR2 reads SMNVEV (reference sequence). With 5 bases clipped from V and 2 bases from J, the junction kept 8 bases outside the gene matches. CDR3 loop: CASSTSWDRNYGYTF. For the CDR3, the DNA is TGTGCCAGCAGTACCTCCTGGGACAGAAACTATGGCTACACCTTC.

This clonotype was counted ten times or more. This CDR3 is CASSLRPQGDSYEQYF. In DNA, the CDR3 is TGCGCCAGCAGCCTGCGGCCACAGGGGGACTCCTACGAGCAGTACTTC. The rearrangement joins TRBV5-1 to TRBJ2-7, with 8 positions matching TRBD1. The CDR3 sequence is 16 residues long. Germline V gene data show CDR1 as SGHRS and CDR2 as YFSETQ. V was clipped by 4 bases and J by 0 bases; unmatched bases: 9.

There are many counts of this clonotype. The genes are TRBV20-1 and TRBJ2-7; no clear D gene. With 2 bases removed from V and 3 bases from J, the gap between germline ends came to 5 bases. CDR3 length equals 11 residues. Looked up from germline, CDR1 is DFQATT and CDR2 is SNEGSKA (reference sequence). CDR3 bases: TGCAGTGCTAGACCCGACTACGAGCAGTACTTC. Its protein is CSARPDYEQYF.

This clonotype was seen repeatedly, ten times or more. The V call is TRBV28, the J call TRBJ1-1, with D unresolved. V gave up 6 bases and J gave up 4 bases, with 15 bases separating them. This CDR3 is built from 14 residues. In germline, CDR1 is MDHEN, CDR2 SYDVKM. Here the CDR3 DNA reads TGTGCCAGCAGCTCTCCGAGTGGTGTCACTGAAGCTTTCTTT. Translated, it gives CASSSPSGVTEAFF. Full variable domain (missing parts from reference TRBV28 and TRBJ1-1): DVKVTQSSRYLVKRTGEKVFLECVQDMDHENMFWYRQDPGLGLRLIYFSYDVKMKEKGDIPEGYSVSREKKERFSLILESASTNQTSMYLCASSSPSGVTEAFFGQGTRLTVV.

This clonotype appeared many times. The rearrangement links TRBV10-3 to TRBJ2-2; the D gene could be TRBD1 or TRBD2 (6 bases each). Germline CDR1 and CDR2: ENHRY and SYGVKD. The CDR3 covers 15 residues. V shed 8 bases and J shed 6 bases, with 19 bases lying between them. The CDR3 is CAIGGTGGVAGELFF. The CDR3 nucleotides read TGTGCCATCGGAGGGACCGGGGGCGTAGCCGGGGAGCTGTTTTTT.

This clonotype was counted many times. The chain combines TRBV20-1 with TRBJ1-1; D unresolved. With 3 bases removed from V and 2 bases from J, the gap between germline ends came to 16 bases. The CDR3 runs to 15 residues. Germline V CDR1 and CDR2: DFQATT, SNEGSKA (reference sequence). The CDR3 spells CSARVFLLENTEAFF. Here the CDR3 DNA reads TGCAGTGCTAGGGTGTTTCTGCTGGAAAACACTGAAGCTTTCTTT.

At least ten counts were recorded for this clonotype. The chain joins TRBV6-1 to TRBJ1-2, with no clear D. The CDR3 spans 14 residues. The V end lost 0 bases, the J end lost 4 bases, and 9 bases lay between the germline ends. The V gene's germline CDR1 is MNHNS and CDR2 SASEGT. The CDR3 bases are TGTGCCAGCAGTGAAGCGACGGATGCCTATGGCTACACCTTC. This translates into CASSEATDAYGYTF.

This clonotype occurred many times. J is TRBJ1-5 and V is TRBV12-5; 8 positions agree with TRBD1. From germline, CDR1 is LGHNT and CDR2 FRNRAP. Germline trimming cut 3 bases from V and 2 bases from J; bases unmatched to any gene: 3. This CDR3 contains 15 residues. The CDR3 DNA reads TGTGCTAGTGGTTTACCGGGACAGGGCAATCAGCCCCAGCATTTT. Its protein is CASGLPGQGNQPQHF.

The chain combines TRBV24-1 with TRBJ1-5; 7 positions agree with TRBD1. The CDR3 spans 13 residues. J lost 3 bases, V lost 9 bases, and 4 bases had no gene match. Per germline, CDR1 KGHDR and CDR2 SFDVKD. CDR3 nucleotide sequence: TGTGCCACCGAGGGACAGCCCAATCAGCCCCAGCATTTT. Translating gives CATEGQPNQPQHF.

This clonotype was observed a few times. This sequence joins TRBV12-3 or TRBV12-4 and TRBJ2-5, with 12 bases fitting TRBD2. This CDR3 contains 18 residues. V was clipped by 6 bases and J by 2 bases; unmatched bases: 13. The chain's CDR3 is CASSPTSGGLWLQETQYF. As DNA, the CDR3 is TGTGCCAGCAGCCCTACTAGCGGGGGGCTTTGGCTGCAAGAGACCCAGTACTTC.

This clonotype was seen only a few times. The chain combines TRBV7-6 with TRBJ2-7, with D possibly matching TRBD1 (5 bases). The CDR3 loop spans 17 amino acids. V was shortened by 4 bases and J by 4 bases, with 23 bases between the two germline ends. Germline lookup yields CDR1 SGHVS and CDR2 FNYEAQ. CDR3 sequence (DNA): TGTGCCAGCAGCTCGCTTCTAGACAGTCCTCTTATTTACGAGCAGTACTTC. Translated: CASSSLLDSPLIYEQYF. The full variable domain, rest sourced from reference TRBV7-6 and TRBJ2-7, is GAGVSQSPRYKVTKRGQDVALRCDPISGHVSLYWYRQALGQGPEFLTYFNYEAQQDKSGLPNDRFSAERPEGSISTLTIQRTEQRDSAMYRCASSSLLDSPLIYEQYFGPGTRLTVT.